This T cell receptor (beta chain) was profiled in a study of blood T cell repertoires in COVID-19. About the research overall: T cells, B-cell-depleted T cells, or PBMCs supplied cDNA or gDNA.

In the authors' methods: Using reference gene primer amplification, nucleated cell counts were estimated. The repertoire was sequenced with immunoSEQ multiplex PCR; TCRdb's copy has only in-frame clones and lacks some. Clone size and V and J calls were adopted from that table, with D and trimming inferred from the DNA. Of fewer than 200,000 clones listed, approximately 84% are singletons. The germline V gene encodes CDR1 SNHLY and CDR2 FYNNEI. The V gene lost 4 bases and the J gene lost 5 bases, with 11 bases spanning the gap. The CDR3 contains 13 residues. The J gene is TRBJ1-1, the V gene TRBV2; D call uncertain. The receptor was isolated from a man in his forties or fifties with acute or convalescent COVID-19. The sequencing sample was made of peripheral blood. CDR3 amino acids: CASSVSRQTEAFF. The DNA for the CDR3 is TGTGCCAGCAGTGTATCCCGACAAACTGAAGCTTTCTTT.